The 16 T cell receptor beta chains listed next were all sequenced from one sample in a study of OX40 agonist ivuxolimab in advanced cancers. Sequencing was performed with immunoSEQ multiplex PCR; in TCRdb, only in-frame clones are kept and a portion is missing. This sample has just under 85,000 clones; around 85% occur once, and the top ten carry under 8%. Here the sequenced sample was CD4+ or CD8+ T cells sorted from blood, taken in a trial of the OX40 agonist ivuxolimab. Receptors were obtained from an adult with an advanced solid tumor such as melanoma, head and neck, liver or kidney cancer.

The rearrangement joins TRBV18 to TRBJ2-1, with D maybe TRBD2 (5 bases). V lost 8 bases, J lost 0 bases, and 5 bases lay in between. Germline values: CDR1 KGHSH, CDR2 LQKENI. The CDR3 loop spans 12 amino acids. The CDR3: CASGLSYNEQFF. CDR3 coding DNA: TGTGCCAGCGGACTCTCCTACAATGAGCAGTTCTTC.

In its sample, this clone was seen a few times. This chain links TRBV19 with TRBJ1-1, with 9 positions matching TRBD1. From germline, CDR1 is LNHDA and CDR2 SQIVND (reference sequence). Losses at the gene ends were 6 bases for V and 10 bases for J; bases not matched to a gene: 6. The CDR3 contains 12 residues. CDR3 residues: CASSGTGYRAFF. CDR3 sequence (DNA): TGTGCCAGTAGCGGGACAGGGTACAGAGCTTTCTTT.

This chain connects TRBV9 to TRBJ1-1; D may be TRBD1 (5 bases). Germline loops: CDR1 SGDLS, CDR2 YYNGEE. Trimming removed 4 bases from V and 5 bases from J, with 24 bases in between. The CDR3 is made up of 17 amino acids. The CDR3 sequence is CASSPPRVGSGGTEAFF. In DNA form, the CDR3 reads TGTGCCAGCAGCCCTCCAAGGGTGGGGAGCGGGGGAACTGAAGCTTTCTTT.

The genes are TRBV11-2 and TRBJ2-2; either TRBD1 or TRBD2 may fit D (5 bases each). CDR1 and CDR2 (germline): SGHAT, FQNNGV. The CDR3 spans 16 residues. Trimming cost V 1 base and J 1 base, with 10 bases left between them. CDR3 sequence reads: CASSLGGRGNTGELFF. As DNA, the CDR3 is TGTGCCAGCAGCTTAGGGGGACGCGGGAACACCGGGGAGCTGTTTTTT.

The chain joins TRBV11-2 to TRBJ2-3, with TRBD2 identical over 8 bases. Germline CDR1 is SGHAT and CDR2 is FQNNGV. J gave up 2 bases and V 5 bases, and 12 bases lay outside the gene matches. The CDR3 is 17 amino acids. CDR3 loop: CASSPRGAGVSTDTQYF. The CDR3 DNA reads as TGTGCCAGCAGCCCCCGGGGAGCGGGGGTTTCCACAGATACGCAGTATTTT.

V usage is TRBV12-2 and J usage is TRBJ1-2; the table's D call of TRBD1 was not tested on the DNA. TRBV12-2 is annotated as a pseudogene. The CDR3 extends over 18 amino acids. Here the CDR3 DNA reads TGTGCAAGTCGCCCCCTACGGGGGGACAGGGGTGAGGACTATGGCTACACCTTC. Translation gives CASRPLRGDRGEDYGYTF.

The rearrangement links TRBV7-3 to TRBJ2-1, with TRBD1 as a possible D gene (6 bases). CDR1 SGHTA and CDR2 FQGTGA come from the germline V gene. V was pared by 5 bases and J by 4 bases, with 6 bases between. The CDR3 runs 12 residues. CDR3 in amino acids: CASSGQYNEQFF. CDR3 nucleotide sequence: TGTGCCAGCAGCGGACAGTACAATGAGCAGTTCTTC.

This sequence joins TRBV4-3 and TRBJ2-7; no clear D. V was clipped by 1 base and J by 0 bases, with 4 bases between them. The CDR3 covers 13 residues. Per germline, CDR1 LGHNA and CDR2 YSLEER. CDR3 in DNA: TGCGCCAGCAGCCAAGGGTACTCCTACGAGCAGTACTTC. Protein sequence: CASSQGYSYEQYF.

The chain has TRBV30 and TRBJ1-1, with a tentative D call TRBD1 (6 bases). The CDR3 loop spans 16 amino acids. CDR1 and CDR2 from the germline V gene are GTSNPN and SVGIG (reference sequence). V was trimmed by 2 bases and J by 1 base, leaving 17 bases between them. This CDR3 is CAWSHRVRTANTEAFF. The CDR3 DNA is TGTGCCTGGAGTCACCGGGTGAGGACAGCGAACACTGAAGCTTTCTTT.

The chain employs TRBV6-6 and TRBJ2-1; D is unclear. CDR1 and CDR2 (germline): MNHNY, SVGAGI (reference sequence). Trimming pared 2 bases from V and 13 bases from J, leaving 9 bases between. The CDR3 is 11 residues long. CDR3 loop: CASSYKTDQFF. DNA of the CDR3: TGTGCCAGCAGTTACAAAACGGATCAGTTCTTC.

CDR3 sequence reads: CASSPFPASPLHF. The CDR3 DNA follows: TGTGCCAGCAGCCCATTCCCGGCCTCACCCCTCCACTTT. This rearrangement joins TRBV7-8 to TRBJ1-6; D ambiguous. V shed 5 bases and J shed 10 bases, with 12 bases lying between them. CDR3 length equals 13 residues. CDR1 SGHVS and CDR2 FQNEAQ come from the germline V gene.

The chain uses TRBV6-1 and TRBJ1-4, with D hard to call. V lost 2 bases, J lost 8 bases, and 18 bases lay in between. This CDR3 region has 16 residues. CDR1 is MNHNS, CDR2 SASEGT, per germline. The CDR3 sequence: CASSEMAGYGREKLFF. Written as DNA, the CDR3 is TGTGCCAGCAGTGAAATGGCAGGCTATGGACGGGAAAAACTGTTTTTT.

The V and J genes are TRBV7-3 and TRBJ2-1; 8 bases align to TRBD2. This CDR3 contains 16 residues. The J segment lost 1 base and the V segment lost 5 bases, leaving 7 bases of the junction unmatched. CDR1 SGHTA and CDR2 FQGTGA come from the germline V gene. The CDR3 DNA follows: TGTGCCAGCAGCCCAACCGGGACTAGATCCTACAATGAGCAGTTCTTC. It encodes CASSPTGTRSYNEQFF.

This chain links TRBV6-6 with TRBJ1-5; TRBD1 aligns across 8 bases. Looked up from germline, CDR1 is MNHNY and CDR2 is SVGAGI (reference sequence). There are 13 residues in the CDR3. After removal of 7 bases from V and 11 bases from J, the junction contained 10 bases not matched to a gene. The CDR3 is CASTTGAVRSQHF. The DNA of the CDR3 is TGTGCCAGCACGACAGGGGCGGTAAGGTCCCAGCATTTT.

The chain links TRBV6-5 to TRBJ1-1; D is possibly TRBD1 (6 bases). V was shortened by 7 bases and J by 2 bases, with 17 bases between the two germline ends. The length of the CDR3 is 15 residues. Germline CDR1 reads MNHEY; CDR2 reads SVGAGI. The CDR3 region is CASKPDRSPNTEAFF. The CDR3 bases are TGTGCCAGCAAACCTGACAGGTCTCCAAACACTGAAGCTTTCTTT.

The chain employs TRBV9 and TRBJ2-3, with 12 bases that match TRBD1. The CDR3 sequence is 17 residues long. V trimming: 0 bases; J trimming: 0 bases; junction bases outside the gene matches: 2. Germline V lookup: CDR1 SGDLS, CDR2 YYNGEE. CDR3 in DNA: TGTGCCAGCAGCGTAGGGGGACAGGGGGCTAGCACAGATACGCAGTATTTT. Translated: CASSVGGQGASTDTQYF. The entire variable domain, with the rest obtained from reference TRBV9 and TRBJ2-3, is as follows: DSGVTQTPKHLITATGQRVTLRCSPRSGDLSVYWYQQSLDQGLQFLIQYYNGEERAKGNILERFSAQQFPDLHSELNLSSLELGDSALYFCASSVGGQGASTDTQYFGPGTRLTVL.